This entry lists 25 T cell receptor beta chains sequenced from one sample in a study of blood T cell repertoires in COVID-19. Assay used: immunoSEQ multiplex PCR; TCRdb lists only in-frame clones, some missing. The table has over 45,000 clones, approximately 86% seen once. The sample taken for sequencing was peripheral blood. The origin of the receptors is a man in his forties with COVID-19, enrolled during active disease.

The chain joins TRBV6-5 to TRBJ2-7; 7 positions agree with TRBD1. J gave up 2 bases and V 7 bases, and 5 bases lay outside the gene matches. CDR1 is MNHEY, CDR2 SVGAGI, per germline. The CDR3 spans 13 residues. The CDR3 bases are TGTGCCAGCACTCAGGGGACAGCCTACGAGCAGTACTTC. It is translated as CASTQGTAYEQYF.

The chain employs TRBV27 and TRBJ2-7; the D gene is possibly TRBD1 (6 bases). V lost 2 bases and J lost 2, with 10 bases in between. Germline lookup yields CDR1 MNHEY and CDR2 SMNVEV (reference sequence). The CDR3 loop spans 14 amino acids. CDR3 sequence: CASSLMAGAYEQYF. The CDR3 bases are TGTGCCAGCAGTTTAATGGCAGGGGCCTACGAGCAGTACTTC.

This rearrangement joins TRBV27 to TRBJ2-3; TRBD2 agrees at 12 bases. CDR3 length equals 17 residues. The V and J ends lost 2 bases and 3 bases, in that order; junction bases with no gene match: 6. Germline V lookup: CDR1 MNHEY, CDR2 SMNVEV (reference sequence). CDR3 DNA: TGTGCCAGCAGTTTACGGAAAGGGACTAGCGGGACAGATACGCAGTATTTT. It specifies CASSLRKGTSGTDTQYF.

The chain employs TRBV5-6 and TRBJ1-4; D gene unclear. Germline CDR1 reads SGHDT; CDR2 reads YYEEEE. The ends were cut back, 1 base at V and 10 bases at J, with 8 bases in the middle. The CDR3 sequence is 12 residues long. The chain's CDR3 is CASSLSDTKLFF. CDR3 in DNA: TGTGCCAGCAGCTTGAGTGACACAAAACTGTTTTTT.

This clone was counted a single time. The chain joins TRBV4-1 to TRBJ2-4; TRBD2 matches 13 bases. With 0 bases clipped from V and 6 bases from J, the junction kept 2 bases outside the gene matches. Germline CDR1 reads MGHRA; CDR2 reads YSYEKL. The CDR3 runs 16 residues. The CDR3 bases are TGCGCCAGCAGCCAAGAAGGACTAGCGGGGGTAAACATTCAGTACTTC. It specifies CASSQEGLAGVNIQYF.

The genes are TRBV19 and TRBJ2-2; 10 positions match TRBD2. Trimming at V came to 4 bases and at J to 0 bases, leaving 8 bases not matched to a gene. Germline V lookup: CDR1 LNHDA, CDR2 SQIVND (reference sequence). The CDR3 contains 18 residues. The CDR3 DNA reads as TGTGCCAGTAGTAAAGGGACTAGCGCTCGTTCGAACACCGGGGAGCTGTTTTTT. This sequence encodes CASSKGTSARSNTGELFF.

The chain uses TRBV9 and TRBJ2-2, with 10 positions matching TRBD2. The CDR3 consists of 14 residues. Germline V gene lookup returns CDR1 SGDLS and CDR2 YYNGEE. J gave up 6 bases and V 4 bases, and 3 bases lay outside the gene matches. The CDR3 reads CASSRTSGPGELFF. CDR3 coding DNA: TGTGCCAGCAGCAGGACTAGCGGACCCGGGGAGCTGTTTTTT.

The CDR3 nucleotides are TGTGCCTGGAGTGTATCCCAGAATCAGCCCCAGCATTTT. Translated: CAWSVSQNQPQHF. The rearrangement joins TRBV30 to TRBJ1-5; no clear D. The CDR3 spans 13 residues. V was clipped by 0 bases and J by 4 bases, with 7 bases between them. Germline V gene lookup returns CDR1 GTSNPN and CDR2 SVGIG (reference sequence).

In nucleotides, the CDR3 is TGTGCCAGCAGCGTAGGTGGGAGAGGGGGAGATACGCAGTATTTT. Translating it yields CASSVGGRGGDTQYF. This rearrangement joins TRBV9 to TRBJ2-3, with a possible D match to TRBD1 (6 bases). The CDR3 runs to 15 residues. Germline V lookup: CDR1 SGDLS, CDR2 YYNGEE. Deletions cut 0 bases from V and 5 bases from J, with 13 bases between.

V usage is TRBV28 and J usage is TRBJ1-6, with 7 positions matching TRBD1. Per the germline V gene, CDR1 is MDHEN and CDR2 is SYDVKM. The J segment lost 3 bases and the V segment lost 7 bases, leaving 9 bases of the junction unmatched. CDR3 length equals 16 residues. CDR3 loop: CASISTGAGYNSPLHF. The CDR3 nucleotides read TGTGCCAGCATCTCAACAGGGGCCGGCTATAATTCACCCCTCCACTTT.

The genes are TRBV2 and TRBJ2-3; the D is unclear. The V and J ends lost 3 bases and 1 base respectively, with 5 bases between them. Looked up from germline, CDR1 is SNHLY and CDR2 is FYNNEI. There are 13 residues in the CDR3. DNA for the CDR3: TGTGCCAGCAGTGAGGCAGGCACAGATACGCAGTATTTT. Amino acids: CASSEAGTDTQYF.

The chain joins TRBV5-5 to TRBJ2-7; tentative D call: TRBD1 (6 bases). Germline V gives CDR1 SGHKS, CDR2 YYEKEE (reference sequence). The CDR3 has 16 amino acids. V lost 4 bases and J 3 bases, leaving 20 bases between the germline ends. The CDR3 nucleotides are TGTGCCAGCAGCACCAACCCAGGGGAGAGGCTCTACGAGCAGTACTTC. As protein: CASSTNPGERLYEQYF. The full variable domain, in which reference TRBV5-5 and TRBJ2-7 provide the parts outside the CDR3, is DAGVTQSPTHLIKTRGQQVTLRCSPISGHKSVSWYQQVLGQGPQFIFQYYEKEERGRGNFPDRFSARQFPNYSSELNVNALLLGDSALYLCASSTNPGERLYEQYFGPGTRLTVT.

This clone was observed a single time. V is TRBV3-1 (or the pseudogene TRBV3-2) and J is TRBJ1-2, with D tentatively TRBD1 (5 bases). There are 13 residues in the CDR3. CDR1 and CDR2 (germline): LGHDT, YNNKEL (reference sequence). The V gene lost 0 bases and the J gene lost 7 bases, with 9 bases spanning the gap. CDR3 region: CASSQDPGAGYTF. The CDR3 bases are TGTGCCAGCAGCCAAGATCCTGGGGCTGGCTACACCTTC.

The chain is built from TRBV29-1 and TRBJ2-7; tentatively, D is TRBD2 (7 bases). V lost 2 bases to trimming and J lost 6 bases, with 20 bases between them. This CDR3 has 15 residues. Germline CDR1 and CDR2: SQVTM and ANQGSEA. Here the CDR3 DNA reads TGCAGCGTTGAAAGGGGGGGTACCCCTCTATCCGAGCAGTACTTC. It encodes CSVERGGTPLSEQYF.

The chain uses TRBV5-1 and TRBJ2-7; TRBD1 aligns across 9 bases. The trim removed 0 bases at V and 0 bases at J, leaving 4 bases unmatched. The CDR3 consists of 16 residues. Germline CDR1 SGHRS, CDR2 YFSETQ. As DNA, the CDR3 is TGCGCCAGCAGCTTGGGGACGGGACAGGGCTCCTACGAGCAGTACTTC. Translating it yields CASSLGTGQGSYEQYF. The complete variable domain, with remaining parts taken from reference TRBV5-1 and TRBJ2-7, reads KAGVTQTPRYLIKTRGQQVTLSCSPISGHRSVSWYQQTPGQGLQFLFEYFSETQRNKGNFPGRFSGRQFSNSRSEMNVSTLELGDSALYLCASSLGTGQGSYEQYFGPGTRLTVT.

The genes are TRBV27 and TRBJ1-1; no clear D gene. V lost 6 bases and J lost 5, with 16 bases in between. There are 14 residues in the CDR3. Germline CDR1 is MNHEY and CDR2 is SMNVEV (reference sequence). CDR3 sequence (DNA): TGTGCCAGCAGCCCCCTGGGCCTTGGGACTGAAGCTTTCTTT. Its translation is CASSPLGLGTEAFF.

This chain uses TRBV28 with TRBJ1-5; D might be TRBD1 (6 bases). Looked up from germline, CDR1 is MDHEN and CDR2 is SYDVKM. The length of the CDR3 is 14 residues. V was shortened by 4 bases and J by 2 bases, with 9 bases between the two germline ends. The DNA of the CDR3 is TGTGCCAGCAGTTCCCCAGGGGGCAATCAGCCCCAGCATTTT. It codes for CASSSPGGNQPQHF.

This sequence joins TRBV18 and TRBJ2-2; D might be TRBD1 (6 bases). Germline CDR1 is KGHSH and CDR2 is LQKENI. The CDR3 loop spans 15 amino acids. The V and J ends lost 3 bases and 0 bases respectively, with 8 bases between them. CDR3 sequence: CASSPRQANTGELFF. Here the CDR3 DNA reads TGTGCCAGCTCACCTCGACAGGCGAACACCGGGGAGCTGTTTTTT.

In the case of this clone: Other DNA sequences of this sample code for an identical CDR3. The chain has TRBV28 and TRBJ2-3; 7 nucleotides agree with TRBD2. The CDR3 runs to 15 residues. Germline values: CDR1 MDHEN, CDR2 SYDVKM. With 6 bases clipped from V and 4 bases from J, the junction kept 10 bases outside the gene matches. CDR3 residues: CASRRLAGSADTQYF. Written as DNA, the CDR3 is TGTGCCAGCAGGCGACTAGCAGGGTCAGCAGATACGCAGTATTTT. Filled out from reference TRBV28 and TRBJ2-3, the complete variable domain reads DVKVTQSSRYLVKRTGEKVFLECVQDMDHENMFWYRQDPGLGLRLIYFSYDVKMKEKGDIPEGYSVSREKKERFSLILESASTNQTSMYLCASRRLAGSADTQYFGPGTRLTVL.

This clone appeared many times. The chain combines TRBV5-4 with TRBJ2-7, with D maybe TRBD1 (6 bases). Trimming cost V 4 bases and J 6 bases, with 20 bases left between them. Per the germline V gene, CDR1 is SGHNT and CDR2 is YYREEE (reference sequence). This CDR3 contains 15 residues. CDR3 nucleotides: TGTGCCAGCAGCCAACATAGGGACACATTCGTCGAGCAGTACTTC. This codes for CASSQHRDTFVEQYF.

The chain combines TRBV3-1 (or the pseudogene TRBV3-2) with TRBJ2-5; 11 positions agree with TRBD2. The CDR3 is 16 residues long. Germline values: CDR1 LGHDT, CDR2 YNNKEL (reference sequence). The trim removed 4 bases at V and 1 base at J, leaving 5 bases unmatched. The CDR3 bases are TGTGCCAGCAGCCGTAGACTAGCGGGGAGCCAAGAGACCCAGTACTTC. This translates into CASSRRLAGSQETQYF.

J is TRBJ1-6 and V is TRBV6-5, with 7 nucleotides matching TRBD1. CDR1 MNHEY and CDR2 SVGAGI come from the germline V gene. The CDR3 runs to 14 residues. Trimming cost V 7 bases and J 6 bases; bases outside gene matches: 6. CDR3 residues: CASIGTGANSPLHF. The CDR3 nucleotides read TGTGCCAGCATAGGAACAGGGGCTAATTCACCCCTCCACTTT.

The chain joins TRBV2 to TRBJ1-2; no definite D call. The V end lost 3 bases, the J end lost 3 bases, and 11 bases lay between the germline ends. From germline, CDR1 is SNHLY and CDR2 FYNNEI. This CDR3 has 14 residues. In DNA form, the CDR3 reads TGTGCCAGCAGTGAGGTAGAGCTTGACTATGGCTACACCTTC. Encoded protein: CASSEVELDYGYTF.

Here the CDR3 DNA reads TGTGCCAGCAGTTATTCGGGACAGGGGCTCGAGGGCTACACCTTC. It specifies CASSYSGQGLEGYTF. V and J are TRBV6-6 and TRBJ1-2; 10 bases are a match to TRBD1. Germline trimming cut 3 bases from V and 8 bases from J; bases unmatched to any gene: 9. Looked up from germline, CDR1 is MNHNY and CDR2 is SVGAGI (reference sequence). The CDR3 totals 15 residues.

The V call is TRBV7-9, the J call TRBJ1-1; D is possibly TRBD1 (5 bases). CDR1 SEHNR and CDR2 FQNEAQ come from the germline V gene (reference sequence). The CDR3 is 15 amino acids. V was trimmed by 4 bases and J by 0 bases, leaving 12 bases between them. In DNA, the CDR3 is TGTGCCAGCAGCTCTTATAGACAGATGAACACTGAAGCTTTCTTT. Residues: CASSSYRQMNTEAFF.